The 21 T cell receptor beta chains given below trace back to one sample, sequenced in a study of cytomegalovirus exposure and HLA in healthy donors. PCR primers comprised 60 Vbeta and 13 Jbeta primers. Sequencing used immunoSEQ multiplex PCR; TCRdb keeps in-frame clones, though not all of them. The table includes about 190,000 clones, roughly 80% detected once. Source material: PBMCs. These receptors originate from a woman in her 30s in good health and CMV-seropositive.

The gene calls are TRBV4-2 and TRBJ2-7; the match to TRBD2 covers 10 bases. The junction had 0 bases not matched to a gene; V was cut back by 6 bases and J by 1 base. The germline V gene encodes CDR1 LGHNA and CDR2 YNFKEQ. This CDR3 comprises 13 residues. This chain's CDR3 is CASRLAGSYEQYF. In nucleotides, the CDR3 is TGTGCCAGCAGACTAGCGGGGTCCTACGAGCAGTACTTC.

The table lists this clone with a few counts. The chain combines TRBV5-4 with TRBJ1-2; 7 positions agree with TRBD1. The CDR3 is 15 amino acids. After removal of 0 bases from V and 4 bases from J, the junction contained 6 bases not matched to a gene. Germline-derived CDR1 and CDR2 are SGHNT and YYREEE (reference sequence). CDR3 bases: TGTGCCAGCAGCTTGGCCGCGACAGGGTTCTATGGCTACACCTTC. The encoded protein is CASSLAATGFYGYTF.

The chain carries TRBV7-9 and TRBJ2-1; 8 bases line up with TRBD2. V trimming: 1 base; J trimming: 0 bases; junction bases outside the gene matches: 11. Germline V gene data show CDR1 as SEHNR and CDR2 as FQNEAQ (reference sequence). The CDR3 sequence is 19 residues long. CDR3 sequence: CASSLGRGRSGSSYNEQFF. CDR3 DNA: TGTGCCAGCAGCTTAGGCAGGGGTAGGAGCGGGAGCTCCTACAATGAGCAGTTCTTC.

Worth noting for this clone: Other DNA sequences in the same sample also yield this CDR3. The CDR3 coding sequence is TGCAGTGCTAGGGAGGTTGAAAAACTGTTTTTT. Amino acid sequence: CSAREVEKLFF. The chain uses TRBV20-1 and TRBJ1-4; D unclear. V was shortened by 3 bases and J by 7 bases, with 6 bases between the two germline ends. The germline gives CDR1 DFQATT, CDR2 SNEGSKA (reference sequence). This CDR3 comprises 11 residues.

The chain recombines TRBV28 with TRBJ2-7; TRBD1 matches 7 bases. With 10 bases clipped from V and 1 base from J, the junction kept 7 bases outside the gene matches. The CDR3 covers 13 residues. The V gene's germline CDR1 is MDHEN and CDR2 SYDVKM. CDR3 amino acids: CATLSTGSYEQYF. In DNA form, the CDR3 reads TGTGCCACCCTCTCGACAGGGTCCTACGAGCAGTACTTC.

V gene TRBV11-2 combines with J gene TRBJ2-5, with unresolved D. CDR3 size: 15 residues. In germline, CDR1 is SGHAT, CDR2 FQNNGV. V shed 1 base and J shed 1 base, with 10 bases lying between them. The CDR3 sequence is CASSLVPLFQETQYF. The CDR3 DNA reads as TGTGCCAGCAGCTTAGTCCCCTTATTCCAAGAGACCCAGTACTTC.

V usage is TRBV28 and J usage is TRBJ2-3; 9 nucleotides line up with TRBD1. J was trimmed by 1 base and V by 5 bases; bases with no gene match: 4. This CDR3 region has 15 residues. Per the germline V gene, CDR1 is MDHEN and CDR2 is SYDVKM. The CDR3 reads CASSTRDRGTDTQYF. CDR3 in DNA: TGTGCCAGCAGTACCCGGGACAGGGGCACAGATACGCAGTATTTT.

The chain links TRBV10-3 to TRBJ2-1; 7 bases are shared with TRBD2. The CDR3 consists of 15 residues. Germline CDR1 ENHRY, CDR2 SYGVKD. V lost 2 bases and J lost 7; bases outside the gene matches: 8. CDR3 amino acids: CAISEPSRGVNEQFF. The CDR3 bases are TGTGCCATCAGTGAGCCTAGCCGGGGGGTAAATGAGCAGTTCTTC.

V is TRBV28 and J is TRBJ1-4, with D perhaps TRBD1 (6 bases). Trimming took 5 bases from V and 7 from J, leaving 14 bases between them. In germline, CDR1 is MDHEN, CDR2 SYDVKM. The CDR3 contains 14 residues. CDR3 sequence reads: CASSLRGGREKLFF. The CDR3 bases are TGTGCCAGCAGTCTAAGGGGGGGCCGTGAAAAACTGTTTTTT.

The genes are TRBV10-3 and TRBJ2-6; 9 nucleotides match TRBD1. J lost 2 bases, V lost 2 bases, and 13 bases had no gene match. The CDR3 has 20 amino acids. Germline V gene data show CDR1 as ENHRY and CDR2 as SYGVKD. The CDR3 DNA sequence: TGTGCCATCAGTGAGGTGATCGGGACAGGGAAAGGGGCTGGGGCCAACGTCCTGACTTTC. Its translation: CAISEVIGTGKGAGANVLTF.

The gene calls are TRBV9 and TRBJ1-2, with 8 bases fitting TRBD1. CDR3 size: 13 residues. Germline assignment: CDR1 SGDLS and CDR2 YYNGEE. The trim removed 3 bases at V and 3 bases at J, leaving 1 base unmatched. The CDR3 DNA is TGTGCCAGCAGCGCGACAGGGGACTATGGCTACACCTTC. Translated: CASSATGDYGYTF.

The V call is TRBV15, the J call TRBJ2-7, with D perhaps TRBD2 (5 bases). The CDR3 loop spans 15 amino acids. Trimming removed 0 bases at V and 4 bases at J, with 13 bases between. Germline V CDR1 and CDR2: LNHNV, YYDKDF (reference sequence). The CDR3 loop reads CATSRDSGVEYEQYF. The CDR3 bases are TGTGCCACCAGCAGAGATTCCGGGGTGGAGTACGAGCAGTACTTC.

This chain connects TRBV27 to TRBJ2-3, with a possible D match to TRBD1 (5 bases). Trimming took 2 bases from V and 6 from J, leaving 12 bases between them. The V gene's germline CDR1 is MNHEY and CDR2 SMNVEV (reference sequence). This CDR3 is 14 amino acids long. In DNA, the CDR3 is TGTGCCAGCAGTTTAGGGCAGGGTGGGGATACGCAGTATTTT. As protein: CASSLGQGGDTQYF.

The table lists this clone with a count of one. This chain links TRBV4-2 with TRBJ2-2; unclear D gene. Germline V gene lookup returns CDR1 LGHNA and CDR2 YNFKEQ. This CDR3 spans 16 amino acids. Trimming removed 2 bases from V and 2 bases from J, with 12 bases in between. In DNA, the CDR3 is TGTGCCAGCAGCCAATCATCTTCCAGAAACACCGGGGAGCTGTTTTTT. Translated: CASSQSSSRNTGELFF.

J is TRBJ1-4 and V is TRBV5-1; D is undetermined. The V and J ends lost 1 base and 8 bases respectively, with 9 bases between them. Germline lookup yields CDR1 SGHRS and CDR2 YFSETQ. This CDR3 spans 13 amino acids. The CDR3 is CASSLSTPEKLFF. In DNA form, the CDR3 reads TGCGCCAGCAGCTTGAGCACCCCGGAAAAACTGTTTTTT. The full variable domain, in which reference TRBV5-1 and TRBJ1-4 provide the parts outside the CDR3, is KAGVTQTPRYLIKTRGQQVTLSCSPISGHRSVSWYQQTPGQGLQFLFEYFSETQRNKGNFPGRFSGRQFSNSRSEMNVSTLELGDSALYLCASSLSTPEKLFFGSGTQLSVL.

Only a few counts were recorded for this clone. The V and J genes are TRBV7-3 and TRBJ2-7; 8 nucleotides agree with TRBD2. The V and J ends lost 5 bases and 4 bases, in that order; junction bases with no gene match: 10. Germline V gives CDR1 SGHTA, CDR2 FQGTGA. This CDR3 is 15 amino acids long. The CDR3 reads CASSDRAGGAYEQYF. DNA of the CDR3: TGTGCCAGCAGCGACCGGGCCGGGGGGGCTTACGAGCAGTACTTC. Based on the CDR3 plus reference TRBV7-3 and TRBJ2-7, the full variable domain is GAGVSQTPSNKVTEKGKYVELRCDPISGHTALYWYRQSLGQGPEFLIYFQGTGAADDSGLPNDRFFAVRPEGSVSTLKIQRTERGDSAVYLCASSDRAGGAYEQYFGPGTRLTVT.

The chain joins TRBV19 to TRBJ2-3; D not resolved. CDR3 length: 13 amino acids. V was clipped by 7 bases and J by 0 bases, with 8 bases between them. Germline V gene sequence: CDR1 LNHDA, CDR2 SQIVND (reference sequence). Written as DNA, the CDR3 is TGTGCCAGTATGCCCGGGAGCACAGATACGCAGTATTTT. Translation gives CASMPGSTDTQYF.

This clone was counted only a few times. This chain uses TRBV27 with TRBJ2-3, with 13 nucleotides matching TRBD2. Germline loops: CDR1 MNHEY, CDR2 SMNVEV (reference sequence). V lost 5 bases and J lost 5; bases outside the gene matches: 7. The length of the CDR3 is 16 residues. CDR3: CASSLLAGGPGDTQYF. The CDR3 DNA follows: TGTGCCAGCAGTCTACTAGCGGGAGGGCCGGGAGATACGCAGTATTTT.

Comments on this clone: Other DNA sequences within the sample encode an identical CDR3. The rearrangement joins TRBV6-6 to TRBJ1-1; 8 bases agree with TRBD1. This CDR3 spans 14 amino acids. Germline CDR1 and CDR2: MNHNY and SVGAGI (reference sequence). Trimming cost V 5 bases and J 2 bases; bases outside gene matches: 4. The CDR3 region has the DNA TGTGCCAGCAGTAAGGGACAGGTAAACACTGAAGCTTTCTTT. It yields the protein CASSKGQVNTEAFF.

Remarks on this clone: The sample carries other DNA sequences with the same CDR3. The chain joins TRBV28 to TRBJ1-2, with D perhaps matching TRBD1 (5 bases). Trimming removed 6 bases at V and 2 bases at J, with 10 bases between. The CDR3 is 13 amino acids. Germline CDR1 reads MDHEN; CDR2 reads SYDVKM. DNA for the CDR3: TGTGCCAGCAGACGTGACAGCAACTATGGCTACACCTTC. Translation gives CASRRDSNYGYTF.

V gene TRBV18 combines with J gene TRBJ2-1; TRBD1 matches at 9 bases. Looked up from germline, CDR1 is KGHSH and CDR2 is LQKENI. Germline trimming cut 6 bases from V and 2 bases from J; bases unmatched to any gene: 5. The CDR3 length is 15 residues. The CDR3: CASSQTGGAYNEQFF. The CDR3 coding sequence is TGTGCCAGCTCCCAAACAGGGGGCGCCTACAATGAGCAGTTCTTC.